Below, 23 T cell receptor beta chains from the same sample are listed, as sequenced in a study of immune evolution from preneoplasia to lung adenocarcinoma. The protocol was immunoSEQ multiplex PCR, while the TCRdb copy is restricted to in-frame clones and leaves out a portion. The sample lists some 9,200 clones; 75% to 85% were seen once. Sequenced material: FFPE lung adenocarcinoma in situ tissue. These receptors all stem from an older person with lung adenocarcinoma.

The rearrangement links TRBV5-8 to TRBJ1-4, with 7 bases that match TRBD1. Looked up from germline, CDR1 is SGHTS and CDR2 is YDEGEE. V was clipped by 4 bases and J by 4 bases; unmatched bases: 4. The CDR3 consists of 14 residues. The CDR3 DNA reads TGTGCCAGCAGCAACAACAGGGGTAATGAAAAACTGTTTTTT. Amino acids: CASSNNRGNEKLFF.

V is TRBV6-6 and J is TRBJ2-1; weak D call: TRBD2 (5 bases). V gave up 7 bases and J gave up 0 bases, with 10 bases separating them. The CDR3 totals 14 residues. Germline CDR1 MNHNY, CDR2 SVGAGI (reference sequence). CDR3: CASTHGGSYNEQFF. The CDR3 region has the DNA TGTGCCAGCACCCACGGAGGCTCCTACAATGAGCAGTTCTTC.

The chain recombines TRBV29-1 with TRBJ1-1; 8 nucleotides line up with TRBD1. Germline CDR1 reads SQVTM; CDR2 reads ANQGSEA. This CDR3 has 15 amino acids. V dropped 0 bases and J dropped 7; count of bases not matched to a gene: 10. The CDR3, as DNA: TGCAGCGTTGAAGACGACAGGGGTACTTTCATTGAAGCTTTCTTT. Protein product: CSVEDDRGTFIEAFF.

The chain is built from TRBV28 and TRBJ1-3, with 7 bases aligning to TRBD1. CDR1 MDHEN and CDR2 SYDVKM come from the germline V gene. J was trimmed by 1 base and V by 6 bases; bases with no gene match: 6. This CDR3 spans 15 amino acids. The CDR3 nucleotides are TGTGCCAGCAGGGGACAGCCACGGTCTGGAAACACCATATATTTT. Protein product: CASRGQPRSGNTIYF. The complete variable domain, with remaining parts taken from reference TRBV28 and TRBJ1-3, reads DVKVTQSSRYLVKRTGEKVFLECVQDMDHENMFWYRQDPGLGLRLIYFSYDVKMKEKGDIPEGYSVSREKKERFSLILESASTNQTSMYLCASRGQPRSGNTIYFGEGSWLTVV.

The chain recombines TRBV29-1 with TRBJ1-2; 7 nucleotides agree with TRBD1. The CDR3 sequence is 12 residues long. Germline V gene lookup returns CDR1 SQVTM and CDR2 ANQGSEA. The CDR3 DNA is TGCACAACCTCCGGGACAGTCTATGGCTACACCTTC. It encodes CTTSGTVYGYTF. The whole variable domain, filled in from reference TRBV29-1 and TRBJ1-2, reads SAVISQKPSRDICQRGTSLTIQCQVDSQVTMMFWYRQQPGQSLTLIATANQGSEATYESGFVIDKFPISRPNLTFSTLTVSNMSPEDSSIYLCTTSGTVYGYTFGSGTRLTVV.

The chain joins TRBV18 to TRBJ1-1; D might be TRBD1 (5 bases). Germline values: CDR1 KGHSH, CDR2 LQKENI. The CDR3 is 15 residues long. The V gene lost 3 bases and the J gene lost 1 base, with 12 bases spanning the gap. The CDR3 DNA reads TGTGCCAGCTCACCGGGGGACGTTCGGAACACTGAAGCTTTCTTT. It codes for CASSPGDVRNTEAFF.

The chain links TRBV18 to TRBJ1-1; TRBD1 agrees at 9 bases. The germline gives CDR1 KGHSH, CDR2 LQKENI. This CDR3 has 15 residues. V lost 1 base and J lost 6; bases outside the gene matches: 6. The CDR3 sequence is CASSPQTGGYAEAFF. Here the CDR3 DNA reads TGTGCCAGCTCACCACAGACAGGGGGGTACGCTGAAGCTTTCTTT.

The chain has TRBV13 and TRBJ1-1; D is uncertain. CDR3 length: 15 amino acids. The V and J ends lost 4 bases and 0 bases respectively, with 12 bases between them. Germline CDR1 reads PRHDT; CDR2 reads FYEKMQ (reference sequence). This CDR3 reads CASSSAREMNTEAFF. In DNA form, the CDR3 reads TGTGCCAGCAGCTCCGCGAGGGAAATGAACACTGAAGCTTTCTTT. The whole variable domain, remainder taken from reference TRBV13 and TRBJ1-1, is AAGVIQSPRHLIKEKRETATLKCYPIPRHDTVYWYQQGPGQDPQFLISFYEKMQSDKGSIPDRFSAQQFSDYHSELNMSSLELGDSALYFCASSSAREMNTEAFFGQGTRLTVV.

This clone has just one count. The CDR3 DNA follows: TGTGCCAGCAGTTTTCCCTCCCCCGGGGAAGAGACCCAGTACTTC. Its protein product is CASSFPSPGEETQYF. J is TRBJ2-5 and V is TRBV28; possible D gene TRBD2, 5 bases. The CDR3 loop spans 15 amino acids. Germline values: CDR1 MDHEN, CDR2 SYDVKM. V was trimmed by 3 bases and J by 3 bases, leaving 14 bases between them.

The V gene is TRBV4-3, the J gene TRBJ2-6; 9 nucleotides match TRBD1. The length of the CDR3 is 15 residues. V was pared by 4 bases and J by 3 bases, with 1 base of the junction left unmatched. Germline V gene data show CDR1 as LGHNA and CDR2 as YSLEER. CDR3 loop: CASSPDRGGANVLTF. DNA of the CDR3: TGCGCCAGCAGCCCGGACAGGGGTGGGGCCAACGTCCTGACTTTC.

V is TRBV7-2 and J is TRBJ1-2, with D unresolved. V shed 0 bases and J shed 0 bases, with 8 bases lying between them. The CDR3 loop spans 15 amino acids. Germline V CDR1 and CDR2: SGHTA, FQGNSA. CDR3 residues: CASSLAGNTNYGYTF. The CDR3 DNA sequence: TGTGCCAGCAGCTTAGCAGGGAATACTAACTATGGCTACACCTTC.

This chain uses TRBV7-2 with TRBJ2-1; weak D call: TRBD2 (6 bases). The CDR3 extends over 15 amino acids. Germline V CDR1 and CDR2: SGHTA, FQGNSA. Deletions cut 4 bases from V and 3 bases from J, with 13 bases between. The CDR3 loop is CASSSQGSGYNEQFF. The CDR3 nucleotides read TGTGCCAGCAGCTCGCAAGGTAGCGGCTACAATGAGCAGTTCTTC.

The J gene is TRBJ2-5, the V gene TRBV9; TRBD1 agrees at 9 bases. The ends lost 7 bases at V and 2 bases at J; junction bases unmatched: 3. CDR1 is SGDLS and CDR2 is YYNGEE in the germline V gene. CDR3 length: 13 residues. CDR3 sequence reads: CASAGTGQETQYF. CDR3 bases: TGTGCCAGCGCGGGGACAGGGCAAGAGACCCAGTACTTC.

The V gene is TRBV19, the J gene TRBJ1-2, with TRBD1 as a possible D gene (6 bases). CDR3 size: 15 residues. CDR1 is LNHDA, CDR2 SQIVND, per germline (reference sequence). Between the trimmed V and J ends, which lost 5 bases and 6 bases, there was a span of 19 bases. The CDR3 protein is CASSEERARGNGYTF. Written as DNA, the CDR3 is TGTGCCAGTAGTGAAGAAAGAGCCAGGGGTAATGGCTACACCTTC.

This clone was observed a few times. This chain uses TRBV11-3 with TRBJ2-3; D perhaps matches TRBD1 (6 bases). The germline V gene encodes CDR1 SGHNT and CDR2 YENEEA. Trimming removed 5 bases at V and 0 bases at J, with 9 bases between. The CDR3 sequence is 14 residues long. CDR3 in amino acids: CASSDRWSTDTQYF. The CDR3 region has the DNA TGTGCCAGCAGCGACAGGTGGAGCACAGATACGCAGTATTTT.

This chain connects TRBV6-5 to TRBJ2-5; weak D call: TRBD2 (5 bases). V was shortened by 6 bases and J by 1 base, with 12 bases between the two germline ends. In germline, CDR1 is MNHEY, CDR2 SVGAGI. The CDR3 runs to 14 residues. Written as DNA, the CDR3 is TGTGCCAGCAGCCAGGAGGCTCCCCAAGAGACCCAGTACTTC. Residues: CASSQEAPQETQYF.

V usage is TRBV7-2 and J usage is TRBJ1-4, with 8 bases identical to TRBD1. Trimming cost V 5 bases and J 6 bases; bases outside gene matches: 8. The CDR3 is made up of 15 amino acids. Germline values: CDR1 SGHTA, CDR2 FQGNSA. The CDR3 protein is CASSPGQGGYEKLFF. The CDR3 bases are TGTGCCAGCAGCCCAGGACAGGGAGGTTATGAAAAACTGTTTTTT. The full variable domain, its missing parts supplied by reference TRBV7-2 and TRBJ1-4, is GAGVSQSPSNKVTEKGKDVELRCDPISGHTALYWYRQSLGQGLEFLIYFQGNSAPDKSGLPSDRFSAERTGGSVSTLTIQRTQQEDSAVYLCASSPGQGGYEKLFFGSGTQLSVL.

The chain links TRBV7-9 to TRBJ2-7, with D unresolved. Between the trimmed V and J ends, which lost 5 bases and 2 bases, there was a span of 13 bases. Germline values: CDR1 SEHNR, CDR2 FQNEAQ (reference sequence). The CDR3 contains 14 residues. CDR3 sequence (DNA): TGTGCCAGCAGCCGCTCGGACGGAGCCTACGAGCAGTACTTC. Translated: CASSRSDGAYEQYF.

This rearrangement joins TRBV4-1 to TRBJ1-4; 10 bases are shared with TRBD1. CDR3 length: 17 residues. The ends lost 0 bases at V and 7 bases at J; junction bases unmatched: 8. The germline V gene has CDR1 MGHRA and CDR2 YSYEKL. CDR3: CASSQERRQGAVEKLFF. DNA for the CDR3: TGCGCCAGCAGCCAAGAGAGGAGACAGGGGGCTGTTGAAAAACTGTTTTTT.

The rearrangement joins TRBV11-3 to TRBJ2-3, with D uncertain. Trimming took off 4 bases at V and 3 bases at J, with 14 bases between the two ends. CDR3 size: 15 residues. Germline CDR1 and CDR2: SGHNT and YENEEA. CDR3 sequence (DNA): TGTGCCAGCAGCTGGGGTGGTTTAAGTACAGATACGCAGTATTTT. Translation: CASSWGGLSTDTQYF.

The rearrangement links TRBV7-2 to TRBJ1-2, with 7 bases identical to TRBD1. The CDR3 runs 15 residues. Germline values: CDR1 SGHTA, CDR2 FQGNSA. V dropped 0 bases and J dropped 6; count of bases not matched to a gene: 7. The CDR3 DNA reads TGTGCCAGCAGCTTAGCTAGGACAGGCCACGATGGCTACACCTTC. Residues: CASSLARTGHDGYTF. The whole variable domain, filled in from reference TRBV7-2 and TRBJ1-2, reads GAGVSQSPSNKVTEKGKDVELRCDPISGHTALYWYRQSLGQGLEFLIYFQGNSAPDKSGLPSDRFSAERTGGSVSTLTIQRTQQEDSAVYLCASSLARTGHDGYTFGSGTRLTVV.

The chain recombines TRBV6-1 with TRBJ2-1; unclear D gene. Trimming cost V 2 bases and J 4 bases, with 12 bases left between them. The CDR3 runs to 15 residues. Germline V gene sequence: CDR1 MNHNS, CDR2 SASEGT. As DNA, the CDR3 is TGTGCCAGCAGTGAACTACCAGGAGTATACAATGAGCAGTTCTTC. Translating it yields CASSELPGVYNEQFF.

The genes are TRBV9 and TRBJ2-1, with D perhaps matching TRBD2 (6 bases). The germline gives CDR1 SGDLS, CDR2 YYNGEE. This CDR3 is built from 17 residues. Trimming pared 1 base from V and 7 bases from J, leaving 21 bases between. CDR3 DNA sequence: TGTGCCAGCAGCGTAATGGGACTTTCCGTTTTGGGGAATGAGCAGTTCTTC. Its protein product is CASSVMGLSVLGNEQFF.